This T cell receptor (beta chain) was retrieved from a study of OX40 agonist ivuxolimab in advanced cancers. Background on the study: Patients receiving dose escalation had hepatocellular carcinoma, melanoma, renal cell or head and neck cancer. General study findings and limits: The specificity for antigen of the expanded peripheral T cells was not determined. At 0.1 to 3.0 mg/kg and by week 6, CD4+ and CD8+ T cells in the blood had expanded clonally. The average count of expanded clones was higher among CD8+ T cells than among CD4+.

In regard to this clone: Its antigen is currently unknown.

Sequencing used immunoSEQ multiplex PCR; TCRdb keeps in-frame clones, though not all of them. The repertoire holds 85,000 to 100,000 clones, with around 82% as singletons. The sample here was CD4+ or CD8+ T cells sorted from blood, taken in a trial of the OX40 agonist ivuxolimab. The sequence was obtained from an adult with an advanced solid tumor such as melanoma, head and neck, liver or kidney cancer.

The CDR3 loop reads CASSLRGQTTDTQYF. The CDR3, as DNA: TGTGCCAGCAGCTTAAGGGGACAAACCACAGATACGCAGTATTTT. The rearrangement joins TRBV7-2 to TRBJ2-3; TRBD1 is a possible D gene (6 bases). Germline V gene sequence: CDR1 SGHTA, CDR2 FQGNSA. This CDR3 is built from 15 residues. The V gene lost 2 bases and the J gene lost 2 bases, with 11 bases spanning the gap. Full variable domain (outside the CDR3, taken from reference TRBV7-2 and TRBJ2-3): GAGVSQSPSNKVTEKGKDVELRCDPISGHTALYWYRQSLGQGLEFLIYFQGNSAPDKSGLPSDRFSAERTGGSVSTLTIQRTQQEDSAVYLCASSLRGQTTDTQYFGPGTRLTVL.